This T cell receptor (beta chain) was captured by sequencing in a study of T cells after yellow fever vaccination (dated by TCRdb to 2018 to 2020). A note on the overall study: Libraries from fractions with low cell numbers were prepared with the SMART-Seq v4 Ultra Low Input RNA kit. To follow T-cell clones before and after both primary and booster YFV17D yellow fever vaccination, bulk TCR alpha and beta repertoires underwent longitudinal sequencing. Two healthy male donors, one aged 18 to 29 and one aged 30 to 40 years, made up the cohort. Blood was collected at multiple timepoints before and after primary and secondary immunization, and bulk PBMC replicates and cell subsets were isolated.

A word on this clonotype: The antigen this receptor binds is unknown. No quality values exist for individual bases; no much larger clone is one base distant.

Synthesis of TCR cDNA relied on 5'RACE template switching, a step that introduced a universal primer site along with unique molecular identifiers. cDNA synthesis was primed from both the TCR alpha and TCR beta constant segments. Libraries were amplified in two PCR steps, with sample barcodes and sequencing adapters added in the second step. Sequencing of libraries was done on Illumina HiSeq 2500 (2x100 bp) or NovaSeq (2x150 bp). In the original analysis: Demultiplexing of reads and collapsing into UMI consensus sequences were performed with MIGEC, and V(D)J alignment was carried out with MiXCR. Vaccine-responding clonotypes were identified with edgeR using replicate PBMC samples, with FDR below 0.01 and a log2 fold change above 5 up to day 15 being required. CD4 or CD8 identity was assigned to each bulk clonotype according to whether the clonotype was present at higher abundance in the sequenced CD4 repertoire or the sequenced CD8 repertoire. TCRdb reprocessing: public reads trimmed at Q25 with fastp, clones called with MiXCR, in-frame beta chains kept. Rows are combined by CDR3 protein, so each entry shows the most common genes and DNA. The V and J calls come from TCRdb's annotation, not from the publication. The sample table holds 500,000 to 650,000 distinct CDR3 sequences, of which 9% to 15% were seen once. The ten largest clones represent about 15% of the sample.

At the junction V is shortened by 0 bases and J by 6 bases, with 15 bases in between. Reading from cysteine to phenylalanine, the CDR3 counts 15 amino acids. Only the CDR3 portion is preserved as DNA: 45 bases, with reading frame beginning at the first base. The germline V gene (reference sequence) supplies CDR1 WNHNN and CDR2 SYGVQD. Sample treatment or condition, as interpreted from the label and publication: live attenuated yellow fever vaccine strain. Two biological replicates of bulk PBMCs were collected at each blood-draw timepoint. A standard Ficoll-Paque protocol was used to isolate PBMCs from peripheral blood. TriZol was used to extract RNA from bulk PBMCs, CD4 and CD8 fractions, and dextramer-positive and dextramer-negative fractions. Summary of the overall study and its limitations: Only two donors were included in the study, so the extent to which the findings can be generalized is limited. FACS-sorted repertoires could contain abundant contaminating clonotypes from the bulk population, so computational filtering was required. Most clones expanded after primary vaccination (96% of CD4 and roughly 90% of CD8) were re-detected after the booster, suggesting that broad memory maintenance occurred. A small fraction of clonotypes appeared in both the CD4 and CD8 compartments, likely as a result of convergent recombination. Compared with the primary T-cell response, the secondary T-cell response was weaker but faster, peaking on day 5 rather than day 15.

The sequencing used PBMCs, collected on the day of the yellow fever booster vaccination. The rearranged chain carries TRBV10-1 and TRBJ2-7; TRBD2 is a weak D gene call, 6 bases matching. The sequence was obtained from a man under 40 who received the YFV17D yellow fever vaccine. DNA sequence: TGCGCCAGCAGTGAGTCAGGAGGGCAAGCATTCGAGCAGTACTTC. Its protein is CASSESGGQAFEQYF.